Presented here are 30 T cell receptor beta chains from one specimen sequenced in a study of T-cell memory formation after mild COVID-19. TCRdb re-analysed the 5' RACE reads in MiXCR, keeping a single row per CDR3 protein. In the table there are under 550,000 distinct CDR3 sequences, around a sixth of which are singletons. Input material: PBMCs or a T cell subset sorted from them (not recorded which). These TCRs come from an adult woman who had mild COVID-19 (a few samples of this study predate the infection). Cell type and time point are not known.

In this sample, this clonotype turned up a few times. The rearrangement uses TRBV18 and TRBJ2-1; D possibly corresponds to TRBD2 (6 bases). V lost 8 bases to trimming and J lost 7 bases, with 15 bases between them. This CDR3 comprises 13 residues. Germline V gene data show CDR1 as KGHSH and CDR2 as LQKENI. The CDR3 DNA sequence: TGTGCCAGCACCCTGGGACTCCAAAATGAGCAGTTCTTC. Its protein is CASTLGLQNEQFF.

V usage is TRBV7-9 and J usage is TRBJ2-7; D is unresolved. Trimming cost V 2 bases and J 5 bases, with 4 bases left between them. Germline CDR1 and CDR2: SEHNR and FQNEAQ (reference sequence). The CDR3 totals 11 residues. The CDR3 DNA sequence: TGTGCCAGCAGCTTATCACACGAGCAGTACTTC. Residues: CASSLSHEQYF.

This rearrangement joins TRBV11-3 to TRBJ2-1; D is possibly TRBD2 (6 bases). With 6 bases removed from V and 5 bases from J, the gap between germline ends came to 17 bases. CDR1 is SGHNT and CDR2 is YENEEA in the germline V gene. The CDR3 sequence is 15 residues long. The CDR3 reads CASRRPGTSDNEQFF. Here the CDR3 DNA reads TGTGCCAGCAGACGCCCCGGGACTTCAGACAATGAGCAGTTCTTC.

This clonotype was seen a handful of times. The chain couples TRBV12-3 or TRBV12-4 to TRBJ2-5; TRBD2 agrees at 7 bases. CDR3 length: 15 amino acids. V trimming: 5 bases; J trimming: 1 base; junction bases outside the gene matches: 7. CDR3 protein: CASSKPGLRQETQYF. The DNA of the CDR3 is TGTGCCAGCAGTAAACCGGGACTACGCCAAGAGACCCAGTACTTC.

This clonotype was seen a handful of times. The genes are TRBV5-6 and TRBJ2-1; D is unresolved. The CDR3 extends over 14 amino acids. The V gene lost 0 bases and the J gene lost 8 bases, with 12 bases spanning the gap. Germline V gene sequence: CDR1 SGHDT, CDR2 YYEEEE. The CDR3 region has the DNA TGTGCCAGCAGCTTGGCCCCCCAGATCGATGAGCAGTTCTTC. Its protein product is CASSLAPQIDEQFF.

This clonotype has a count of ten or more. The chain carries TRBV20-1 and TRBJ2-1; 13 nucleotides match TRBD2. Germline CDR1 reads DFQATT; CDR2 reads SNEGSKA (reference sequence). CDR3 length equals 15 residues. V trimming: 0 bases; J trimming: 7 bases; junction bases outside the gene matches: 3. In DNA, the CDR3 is TGCAGTGCTAGAGATCCGACTAGCGGGGGGAATGAGCAGTTCTTC. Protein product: CSARDPTSGGNEQFF.

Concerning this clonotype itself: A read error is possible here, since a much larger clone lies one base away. The CDR3: CASRFGHQNTEAFF. The DNA of the CDR3 is TGTGCCAGCAGATTTGGACACCAGAACACTGAAGCTTTCTTT. V is TRBV11-3 and J is TRBJ1-1; D possibly corresponds to TRBD1 (5 bases). Trimming stripped 6 bases from V and 1 base from J, with 12 bases between. This CDR3 spans 14 amino acids. Per the germline V gene, CDR1 is SGHNT and CDR2 is YENEEA.

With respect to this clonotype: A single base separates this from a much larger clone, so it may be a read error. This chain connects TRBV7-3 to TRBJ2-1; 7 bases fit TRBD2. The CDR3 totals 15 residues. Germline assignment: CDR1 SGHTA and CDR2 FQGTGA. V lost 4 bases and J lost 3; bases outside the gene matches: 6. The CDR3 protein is CASSSLSGGYNEQFF. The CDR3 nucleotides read TGTGCCAGCAGCTCTCTATCGGGGGGCTACAATGAGCAGTTCTTC.

The CDR3 nucleotides are TGTGCCAGCTCACATCGGACAGGGAGAAATAATTCACCCCTCCACTTT. Its protein product is CASSHRTGRNNSPLHF. V and J are TRBV18 and TRBJ1-6; 8 bases fit TRBD1. Germline V CDR1 and CDR2: KGHSH, LQKENI. V dropped 4 bases and J dropped 5; count of bases not matched to a gene: 7. CDR3 size: 16 residues.

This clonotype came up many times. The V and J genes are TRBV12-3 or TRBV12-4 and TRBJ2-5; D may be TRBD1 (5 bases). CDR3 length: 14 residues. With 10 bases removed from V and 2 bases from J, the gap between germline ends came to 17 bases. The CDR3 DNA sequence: TGTGCCACCACCTCCCCACAGGATCAAGAGACCCAGTACTTC. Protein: CATTSPQDQETQYF.

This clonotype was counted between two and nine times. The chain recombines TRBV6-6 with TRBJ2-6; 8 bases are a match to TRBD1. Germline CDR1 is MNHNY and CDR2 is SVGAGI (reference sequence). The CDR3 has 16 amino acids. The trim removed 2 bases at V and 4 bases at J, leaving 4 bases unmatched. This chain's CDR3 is CASSYGQGSGANVLTF. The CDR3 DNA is TGTGCCAGCAGTTACGGACAGGGCTCCGGGGCCAACGTCCTGACTTTC.

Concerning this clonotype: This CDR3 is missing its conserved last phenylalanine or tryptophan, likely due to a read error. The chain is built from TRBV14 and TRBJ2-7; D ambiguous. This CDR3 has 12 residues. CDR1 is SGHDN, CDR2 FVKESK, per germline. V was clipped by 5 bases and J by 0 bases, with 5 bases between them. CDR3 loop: CASSYISYEQYL. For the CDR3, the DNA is TGTGCCAGCAGCTATATCTCCTACGAGCAGTACTTA.

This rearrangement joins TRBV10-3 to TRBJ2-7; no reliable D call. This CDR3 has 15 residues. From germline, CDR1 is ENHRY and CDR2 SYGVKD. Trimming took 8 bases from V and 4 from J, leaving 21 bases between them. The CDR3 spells CAIAGQDDFGYEQYF. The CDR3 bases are TGTGCCATCGCAGGCCAGGACGACTTTGGGTACGAGCAGTACTTC.

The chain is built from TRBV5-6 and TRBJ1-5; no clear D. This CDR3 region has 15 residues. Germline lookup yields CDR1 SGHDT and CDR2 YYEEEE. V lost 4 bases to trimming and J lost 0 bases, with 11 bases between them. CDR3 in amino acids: CASSEGGFSNQPQHF. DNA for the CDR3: TGTGCCAGCAGCGAGGGTGGGTTTAGCAATCAGCCCCAGCATTTT.

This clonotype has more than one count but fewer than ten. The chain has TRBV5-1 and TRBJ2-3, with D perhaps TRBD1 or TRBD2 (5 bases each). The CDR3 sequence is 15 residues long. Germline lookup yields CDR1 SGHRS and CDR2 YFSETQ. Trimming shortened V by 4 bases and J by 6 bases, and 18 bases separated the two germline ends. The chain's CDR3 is CASSVEGPWADTQYF. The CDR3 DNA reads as TGCGCCAGCAGCGTAGAGGGACCCTGGGCGGATACGCAGTATTTT.

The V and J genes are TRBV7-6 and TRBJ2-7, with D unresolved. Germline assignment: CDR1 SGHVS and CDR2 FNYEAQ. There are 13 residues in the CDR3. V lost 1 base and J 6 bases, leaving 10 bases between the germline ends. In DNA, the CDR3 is TGTGCCAGCAGCTTAGTCCCCCTAGGCGAGCAGTACTTC. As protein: CASSLVPLGEQYF.

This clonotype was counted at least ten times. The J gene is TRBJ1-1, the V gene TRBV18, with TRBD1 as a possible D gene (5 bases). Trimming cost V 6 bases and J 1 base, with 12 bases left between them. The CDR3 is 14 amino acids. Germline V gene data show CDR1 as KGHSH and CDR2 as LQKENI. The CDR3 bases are TGTGCCAGCTCCCGACAGTCTACGAACACTGAAGCTTTCTTT. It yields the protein CASSRQSTNTEAFF. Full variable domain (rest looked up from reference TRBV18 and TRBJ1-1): NAGVMQNPRHLVRRRGQEARLRCSPMKGHSHVYWYRQLPEEGLKFMVYLQKENIIDESGMPKERFSAEFPKEGPSILRIQQVVRGDSAAYFCASSRQSTNTEAFFGQGTRLTVV.

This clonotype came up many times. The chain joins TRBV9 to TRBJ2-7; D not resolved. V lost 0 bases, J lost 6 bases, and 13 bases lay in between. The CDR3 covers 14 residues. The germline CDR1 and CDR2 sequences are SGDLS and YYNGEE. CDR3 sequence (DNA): TGTGCCAGCAGCGTAGACGCCACCCTCGGCGAGCAGTACTTC. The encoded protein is CASSVDATLGEQYF.

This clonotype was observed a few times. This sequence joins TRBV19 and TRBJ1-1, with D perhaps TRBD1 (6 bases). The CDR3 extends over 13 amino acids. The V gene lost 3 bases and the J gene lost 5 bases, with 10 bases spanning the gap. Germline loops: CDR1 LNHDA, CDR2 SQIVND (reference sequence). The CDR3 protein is CASSMGGRTEAFF. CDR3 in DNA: TGTGCCAGTAGTATGGGGGGCCGGACTGAAGCTTTCTTT. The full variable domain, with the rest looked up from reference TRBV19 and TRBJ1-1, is DGGITQSPKYLFRKEGQNVTLSCEQNLNHDAMYWYRQDPGQGLRLIYYSQIVNDFQKGDIAEGYSVSREKKESFPLTVTSAQKNPTAFYLCASSMGGRTEAFFGQGTRLTVV.

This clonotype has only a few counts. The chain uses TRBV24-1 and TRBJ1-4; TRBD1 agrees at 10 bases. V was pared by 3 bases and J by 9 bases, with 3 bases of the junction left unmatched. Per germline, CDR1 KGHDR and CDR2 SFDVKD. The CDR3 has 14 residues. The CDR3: CATSDPGQGKKLFF. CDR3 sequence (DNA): TGTGCCACCAGTGATCCGGGACAGGGGAAAAAACTGTTTTTT.

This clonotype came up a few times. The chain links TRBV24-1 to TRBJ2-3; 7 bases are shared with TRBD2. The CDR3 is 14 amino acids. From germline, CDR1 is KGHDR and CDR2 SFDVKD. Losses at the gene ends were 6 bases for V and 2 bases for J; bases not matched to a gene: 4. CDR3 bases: TGTGCCACCAGTTGGAGCGGGGACACAGATACGCAGTATTTT. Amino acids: CATSWSGDTDTQYF.

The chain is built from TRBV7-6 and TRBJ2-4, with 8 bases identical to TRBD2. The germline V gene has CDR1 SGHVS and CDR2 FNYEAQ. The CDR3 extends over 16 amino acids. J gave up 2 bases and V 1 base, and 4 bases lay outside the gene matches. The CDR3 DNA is TGTGCCAGCAGCTTAGGGGCGGGGGGCACCAAAAACATTCAGTACTTC. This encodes CASSLGAGGTKNIQYF.

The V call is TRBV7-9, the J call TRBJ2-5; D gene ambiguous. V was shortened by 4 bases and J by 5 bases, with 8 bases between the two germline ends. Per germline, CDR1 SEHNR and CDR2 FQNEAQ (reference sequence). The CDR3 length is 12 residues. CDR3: CASSSFTETQYF. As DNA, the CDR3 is TGTGCCAGCAGCTCATTTACTGAGACCCAGTACTTC.

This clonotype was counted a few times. The CDR3 protein is CASSPPGLARGDEQFF. CDR3 nucleotide sequence: TGTGCCAGCTCACCACCGGGACTAGCTCGTGGGGATGAGCAGTTCTTC. This chain links TRBV18 with TRBJ2-1; 9 bases match TRBD2. CDR3 length: 16 amino acids. After removal of 0 bases from V and 8 bases from J, the junction contained 8 bases not matched to a gene. The germline gives CDR1 KGHSH, CDR2 LQKENI.

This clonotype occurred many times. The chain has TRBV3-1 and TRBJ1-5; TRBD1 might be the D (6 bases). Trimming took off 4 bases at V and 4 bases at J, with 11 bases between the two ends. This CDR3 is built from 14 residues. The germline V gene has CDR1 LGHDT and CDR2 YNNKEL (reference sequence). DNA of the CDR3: TGTGCCAGCAGCCCATGGACAGATAATCAGCCCCAGCATTTT. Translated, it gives CASSPWTDNQPQHF.

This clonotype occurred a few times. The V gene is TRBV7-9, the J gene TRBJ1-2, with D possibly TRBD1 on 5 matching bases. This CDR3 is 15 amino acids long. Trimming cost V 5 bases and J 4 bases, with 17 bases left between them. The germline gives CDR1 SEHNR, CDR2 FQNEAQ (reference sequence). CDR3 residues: CASSPSSTVFYGYTF. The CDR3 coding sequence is TGTGCCAGCAGCCCCTCCTCGACAGTCTTCTATGGCTACACCTTC.

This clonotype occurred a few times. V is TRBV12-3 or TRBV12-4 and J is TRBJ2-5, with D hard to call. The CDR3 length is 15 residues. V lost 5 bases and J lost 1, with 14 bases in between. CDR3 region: CASSTRKKTQETQYF. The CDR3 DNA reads TGTGCCAGCAGTACGCGAAAAAAAACCCAAGAGACCCAGTACTTC.

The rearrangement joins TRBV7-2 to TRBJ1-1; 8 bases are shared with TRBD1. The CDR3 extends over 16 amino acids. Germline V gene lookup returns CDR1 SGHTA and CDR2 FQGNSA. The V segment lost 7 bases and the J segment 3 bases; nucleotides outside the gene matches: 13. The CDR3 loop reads CASKGTGDGLDTEAFF. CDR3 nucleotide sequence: TGTGCCAGCAAAGGGACAGGTGATGGGCTGGACACTGAAGCTTTCTTT.

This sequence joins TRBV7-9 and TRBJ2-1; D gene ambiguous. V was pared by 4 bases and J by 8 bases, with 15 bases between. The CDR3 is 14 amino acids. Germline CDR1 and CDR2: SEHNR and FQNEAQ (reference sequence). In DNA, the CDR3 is TGTGCCAGCAGCTCTGGTCGGGCCTTCTATGAGCAGTTCTTC. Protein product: CASSSGRAFYEQFF.

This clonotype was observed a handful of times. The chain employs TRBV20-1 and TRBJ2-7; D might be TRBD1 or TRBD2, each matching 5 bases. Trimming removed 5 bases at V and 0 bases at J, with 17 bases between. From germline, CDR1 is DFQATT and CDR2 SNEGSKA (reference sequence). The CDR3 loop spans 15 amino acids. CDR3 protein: CSAVPPTGASYEQYF. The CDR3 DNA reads TGCAGTGCTGTTCCCCCGACCGGGGCCTCCTACGAGCAGTACTTC.